One sample yielded the 10 T cell receptor beta chains listed below, sequenced in a study of radiation and T cells in renal cell carcinoma. The time point here: blood 2 weeks post-SBRT. Treatment specified: 15 Gy SBRT to primary tumor, nephrectomy 4 weeks later. Clones were read by immunoSEQ multiplex PCR, and TCRdb kept only the in-frame ones, dropping some. The sample yields about 120,000 clones, approximately 78% seen once. Material: blood, obtained from a patient whose treatment included radiotherapy and nephrectomy. The receptor set was obtained from a woman in her sixties with renal cell carcinoma.

This chain uses TRBV5-4 with TRBJ2-5, with TRBD1 matching 7 bases. The CDR3 totals 14 residues. The J segment lost 3 bases and the V segment lost 2 bases, leaving 4 bases of the junction unmatched. Germline V CDR1 and CDR2: SGHNT, YYREEE (reference sequence). CDR3 sequence (DNA): TGTGCCAGCAGCTTACAGGGGCCGGAAGAGACCCAGTACTTC. The encoded protein is CASSLQGPEETQYF.

Concerning this clone: The same CDR3 is also encoded by other DNA sequences in this sample. The gene calls are TRBV11-3 and TRBJ1-2, with D possibly matching TRBD1 (5 bases). The CDR3 length is 15 residues. V lost 3 bases and J lost 4, with 15 bases in between. The germline gives CDR1 SGHNT, CDR2 YENEEA. CDR3 loop: CASSFRGQETYGYTF. CDR3 nucleotide sequence: TGTGCCAGCAGCTTCCGAGGACAAGAAACCTATGGCTACACCTTC.

The chain employs TRBV6-5 and TRBJ2-5; D remains ambiguous. Trimming shortened V by 5 bases and J by 2 bases, and 3 bases separated the two germline ends. Germline CDR1 MNHEY, CDR2 SVGAGI. The length of the CDR3 is 11 residues. The CDR3 sequence: CASSVQETQYF. The CDR3, as DNA: TGTGCCAGCAGTGTTCAAGAGACCCAGTACTTC.

This chain joins TRBV30 and TRBJ2-3, with D unresolved. The CDR3 has 16 amino acids. V was shortened by 0 bases and J by 0 bases, with 13 bases between the two germline ends. Germline V gene sequence: CDR1 GTSNPN, CDR2 SVGIG (reference sequence). The CDR3 sequence is CAWSVRRGESTDTQYF. The CDR3 nucleotides are TGTGCCTGGAGTGTACGGCGCGGAGAAAGCACAGATACGCAGTATTTT. The full variable domain, in which reference TRBV30 and TRBJ2-3 provide the parts outside the CDR3, is SQTIHQWPATLVQPVGSPLSLECTVEGTSNPNLYWYRQAAGRGLQLLFYSVGIGQISSEVPQNLSASRPQDRQFILSSKKLLLSDSGFYLCAWSVRRGESTDTQYFGPGTRLTVL.

The rearrangement joins TRBV19 to TRBJ1-4; D remains ambiguous. The ends were cut back, 3 bases at V and 2 bases at J, with 7 bases in the middle. The CDR3 contains 14 residues. Germline lookup yields CDR1 LNHDA and CDR2 SQIVND (reference sequence). The CDR3 is CASSIRFTNEKLFF. The CDR3 region has the DNA TGTGCCAGTAGTATTAGGTTTACTAATGAAAAACTGTTTTTT.

The chain has TRBV7-6 and TRBJ2-5; possible D gene TRBD2, 6 bases. The CDR3 sequence is 15 residues long. CDR1 and CDR2 (germline): SGHVS, FNYEAQ. The V gene lost 4 bases and the J gene lost 1 base, with 13 bases spanning the gap. CDR3 sequence reads: CASSSYTGLQETQYF. The CDR3 region has the DNA TGTGCCAGCAGCTCCTATACGGGACTCCAAGAGACCCAGTACTTC.

Written as DNA, the CDR3 is TGTGCCAGCAGTTACATTCCTTGGACTTCTAACTACGAGCAGTACTTC. It codes for CASSYIPWTSNYEQYF. The chain links TRBV6-6 to TRBJ2-7; tentative D call: TRBD2 (5 bases). V lost 2 bases and J 3 bases, leaving 17 bases between the germline ends. The CDR3 has 16 residues. The germline V gene has CDR1 MNHNY and CDR2 SVGAGI (reference sequence).

This clone was detected a few times. The V and J genes are TRBV2 and TRBJ2-5, with D maybe TRBD1 (5 bases). Trimming shortened V by 9 bases and J by 3 bases, and 14 bases separated the two germline ends. Per germline, CDR1 SNHLY and CDR2 FYNNEI. The CDR3 totals 13 residues. CDR3 nucleotide sequence: TGTGCCAGTTTAATAGGGGCAGAAGAGACCCAGTACTTC. Amino acids: CASLIGAEETQYF.

This clone has only one observation. V gene TRBV5-4 combines with J gene TRBJ2-7; possibly TRBD1 for D (6 bases). The CDR3 is made up of 14 amino acids. Germline CDR1 SGHNT, CDR2 YYREEE (reference sequence). Trimming stripped 2 bases from V and 0 bases from J, with 9 bases between. CDR3 residues: CASSLGTLSYEQYF. CDR3 sequence (DNA): TGTGCCAGCAGCTTAGGGACACTCTCCTACGAGCAGTACTTC. The full variable domain, in which reference TRBV5-4 and TRBJ2-7 provide the parts outside the CDR3, is ETGVTQSPTHLIKTRGQQVTLRCSSQSGHNTVSWYQQALGQGPQFIFQYYREEENGRGNFPPRFSGLQFPNYSSELNVNALELDDSALYLCASSLGTLSYEQYFGPGTRLTVT.

V is TRBV28 and J is TRBJ2-7, with 8 bases that match TRBD1. Germline V gives CDR1 MDHEN, CDR2 SYDVKM. This CDR3 has 14 residues. After removal of 5 bases from V and 1 base from J, the junction contained 4 bases not matched to a gene. CDR3 loop: CASSQGAYSYEQYF. DNA for the CDR3: TGTGCCAGCAGTCAGGGGGCCTATTCCTACGAGCAGTACTTC.